This entry lists 26 T cell receptor beta chains sequenced from one sample in a study of beta chain features in type 1 diabetes. General study points: TCRB CDR3s from Type 1 diabetes patients were moderately but significantly shorter in all four CD4+ subsets.

Since all of the isolated RNA was reverse transcribed, expressed TCRB transcripts were what got sequenced. TCRdb's table, derived via immunoSEQ multiplex PCR, lists solely in-frame clones and lacks some. The sample has approximately 150,000 clones; about 13% are singletons. These receptors have no identified antigens. Source material: central memory CD4+ T cells from blood. Receptor source: a man between 18 and 35 years old with type 1 diabetes.

Only a few counts were recorded for this clone. The chain employs TRBV5-6 and TRBJ2-1; D gene uncertain. With 3 bases removed from V and 8 bases from J, the gap between germline ends came to 6 bases. The CDR3 is 11 residues long. Germline V CDR1 and CDR2: SGHDT, YYEEEE. The CDR3 DNA reads as TGTGCCAGCAGCTGGACCTATGAGCAGTTCTTC. It is translated as CASSWTYEQFF.

This clone was picked up one time. This chain links TRBV7-2 with TRBJ2-7; tentative D call: TRBD1 (5 bases). The CDR3 spans 14 residues. Germline CDR1 and CDR2: SGHTA and FQGNSA. V gave up 5 bases and J gave up 4 bases, with 15 bases separating them. DNA for the CDR3: TGTGCCAGCAGCCCGCCTCCAGGGTATTACGAGCAGTACTTC. Translating gives CASSPPPGYYEQYF.

This clone was observed a handful of times. The chain is built from TRBV6-5 and TRBJ1-1; D unresolved. V lost 4 bases to trimming and J lost 1 base, with 10 bases between them. Germline values: CDR1 MNHEY, CDR2 SVGAGI. The CDR3 is 14 amino acids. The CDR3 DNA follows: TGTGCCAGCAGTTCCCGGACGGCGAACACTGAAGCTTTCTTT. It is translated as CASSSRTANTEAFF.

Many counts were recorded for this clone. The chain employs TRBV9 and TRBJ2-3, with 9 bases identical to TRBD2. The V gene end was trimmed by 3 bases and the J gene end by 2 bases; junction bases not matched to a gene: 10. The CDR3 loop spans 17 amino acids. Germline CDR1 and CDR2: SGDLS and YYNGEE. The CDR3: CASSGGLTSGNTDTQYF. The CDR3 DNA reads TGTGCCAGCAGCGGCGGATTGACTAGCGGCAACACAGATACGCAGTATTTT.

This clone was counted only a few times. V is TRBV7-6 and J is TRBJ1-1; D possibly corresponds to TRBD1 (5 bases). V gave up 0 bases and J gave up 5 bases, with 7 bases separating them. Germline V gene sequence: CDR1 SGHVS, CDR2 FNYEAQ. This CDR3 contains 13 residues. The CDR3 DNA sequence: TGTGCCAGCAGCTTAGCCCCAGGGACTGAAGCTTTCTTT. Its translation: CASSLAPGTEAFF.

This CDR3 reads CASSLGQSNYGYTF. The CDR3 DNA reads as TGTGCCAGCAGTTTAGGGCAGAGTAACTATGGCTACACCTTC. This chain joins TRBV28 and TRBJ1-2, with D unresolved. Germline-derived CDR1 and CDR2 are MDHEN and SYDVKM. Trimming stripped 2 bases from V and 1 base from J, with 8 bases between. The CDR3 contains 14 residues.

The gene calls are TRBV7-9 and TRBJ2-7; D tentatively fits TRBD1 or TRBD2 (5 bases each). V dropped 5 bases and J dropped 5 bases, with 19 bases sitting between them. The CDR3 sequence is 15 residues long. The germline V gene has CDR1 SEHNR and CDR2 FQNEAQ (reference sequence). CDR3 in amino acids: CASSRLKTWDHEQYF. The CDR3, as DNA: TGTGCCAGCAGCCGACTGAAGACCTGGGACCACGAGCAGTACTTC.

The chain is built from TRBV2 and TRBJ1-2; 9 bases fit TRBD1. J lost 8 bases, V lost 6 bases, and 13 bases had no gene match. The CDR3 has 15 residues. Germline CDR1 SNHLY, CDR2 FYNNEI. The CDR3: CASRTQPGQGLGYTF. CDR3 nucleotides: TGTGCCAGCAGGACCCAACCGGGACAGGGACTCGGCTACACCTTC.

The rearrangement links TRBV6-5 to TRBJ2-5; D unresolved. Trimming shortened V by 2 bases and J by 5 bases, and 9 bases separated the two germline ends. CDR3 size: 13 residues. Germline V gene data show CDR1 as MNHEY and CDR2 as SVGAGI. Written as DNA, the CDR3 is TGTGCCAGCAGTTACCTCGTGGGGGAGACCCAGTACTTC. Protein: CASSYLVGETQYF.

This clone was found a few times. The V and J genes are TRBV4-1 and TRBJ1-2; D is possibly TRBD1 (5 bases). The CDR3 loop spans 15 amino acids. With 0 bases removed from V and 10 bases from J, the gap between germline ends came to 18 bases. CDR1 is MGHRA and CDR2 is YSYEKL in the germline V gene. CDR3 nucleotide sequence: TGCGCCAGCAGCCAAGAAGGCACCCCAAGGGGTGACTACACCTTC. It is translated as CASSQEGTPRGDYTF.

This clone was picked up a small number of times. The rearrangement uses TRBV30 and TRBJ1-1; possible D gene TRBD1, 6 bases. Trimming took off 0 bases at V and 0 bases at J, with 8 bases between the two ends. Germline-derived CDR1 and CDR2 are GTSNPN and SVGIG (reference sequence). The CDR3 has 14 amino acids. This CDR3 reads CAWSVTGMNTEAFF. In DNA form, the CDR3 reads TGTGCCTGGAGTGTAACAGGGATGAACACTGAAGCTTTCTTT. The whole variable domain, filled in from reference TRBV30 and TRBJ1-1, reads SQTIHQWPATLVQPVGSPLSLECTVEGTSNPNLYWYRQAAGRGLQLLFYSVGIGQISSEVPQNLSASRPQDRQFILSSKKLLLSDSGFYLCAWSVTGMNTEAFFGQGTRLTVV.

A note on this clone: This could be a read error, since a much larger clone is one nucleotide away. The genes are TRBV6-1 and TRBJ2-5, with D uncertain. This CDR3 has 11 residues. V lost 6 bases and J 2 bases, leaving 4 bases between the germline ends. CDR1 MNHNS and CDR2 SASEGT come from the germline V gene. The CDR3 DNA sequence: TGTGCCAGCAGCATACAAGAGACCCAGTACTTC. The encoded protein is CASSIQETQYF.

This clone turned up a few times. CDR3 protein: CASSFALTSGAEEQYF. DNA for the CDR3: TGTGCCAGCAGCTTTGCCCTGACTAGCGGGGCCGAAGAGCAGTACTTC. The chain uses TRBV7-2 and TRBJ2-7; 11 bases map to TRBD2. From germline, CDR1 is SGHTA and CDR2 FQGNSA. Trimming took 3 bases from V and 7 from J; bases not matched to a gene: 11. This CDR3 spans 16 amino acids.

This chain uses TRBV11-1 with TRBJ1-2; D gene ambiguous. Trimming took off 6 bases at V and 2 bases at J, with 7 bases between the two ends. CDR1 is SGHAT, CDR2 FQDESV, per germline (reference sequence). The CDR3 is 12 amino acids. The CDR3 DNA reads as TGTGCCAGCAGTGCCCCCAACTATGGCTACACCTTC. Translation: CASSAPNYGYTF.

This clone came up a few times. This chain uses TRBV30 with TRBJ2-1; maybe TRBD1 (5 bases). The CDR3 length is 12 residues. The V end lost 2 bases, the J end lost 5 bases, and 7 bases lay between the germline ends. The V gene's germline CDR1 is GTSNPN and CDR2 SVGIG (reference sequence). CDR3 in DNA: TGTGCCTGGAGTCCACAGGACAATGAGCAGTTCTTC. This codes for CAWSPQDNEQFF.

This clone showed up just a few times. The chain uses TRBV7-3 and TRBJ2-5; maybe TRBD1 (6 bases). This CDR3 spans 13 amino acids. Germline V lookup: CDR1 SGHTA, CDR2 FQGTGA. Trimming shortened V by 2 bases and J by 2 bases, and 6 bases separated the two germline ends. CDR3 in amino acids: CASSLDRQETQYF. CDR3 nucleotides: TGTGCCAGCAGCTTAGACAGGCAAGAGACCCAGTACTTC.

CDR3 sequence: CASSERGEGTDTQYF. The DNA for the CDR3 is TGTGCCAGCAGTGAAAGGGGGGAGGGCACAGATACGCAGTATTTT. This chain joins TRBV2 and TRBJ2-3; D is possibly TRBD1 or TRBD2 (6 bases each). Germline CDR1 is SNHLY and CDR2 is FYNNEI. This CDR3 has 15 amino acids. V lost 2 bases and J lost 1, with 10 bases in between.

The chain is built from TRBV27 and TRBJ2-1; D is unresolved. The V end lost 3 bases, the J end lost 7 bases, and 10 bases lay between the germline ends. CDR1 MNHEY and CDR2 SMNVEV come from the germline V gene (reference sequence). This CDR3 contains 13 residues. The CDR3 sequence is CASSFRTGNEQFF. CDR3 sequence (DNA): TGTGCCAGCAGTTTCAGGACCGGTAATGAGCAGTTCTTC.

A few counts support this clone. The chain combines TRBV18 with TRBJ2-7; 8 nucleotides align to TRBD1. This CDR3 comprises 13 residues. The germline CDR1 and CDR2 sequences are KGHSH and LQKENI. J lost 6 bases, V lost 3 bases, and 4 bases had no gene match. CDR3 coding DNA: TGTGCCAGCTCACCGGGTACAGGGGGCGAGCAGTACTTC. Protein sequence: CASSPGTGGEQYF.

This chain uses TRBV30 with TRBJ1-2; D gene ambiguous. CDR1 GTSNPN and CDR2 SVGIG come from the germline V gene (reference sequence). V was cut by 3 bases and J by 2 bases, with 7 bases left in between. This CDR3 has 12 amino acids. The CDR3 region has the DNA TGTGCCTGGAGCGAGGAGAACTATGGCTACACCTTC. Translated: CAWSEENYGYTF.

The genes are TRBV7-8 and TRBJ1-2, with D hard to call. Trimming took off 4 bases at V and 0 bases at J, with 18 bases between the two ends. The CDR3 runs to 17 residues. Germline values: CDR1 SGHVS, CDR2 FQNEAQ. For the CDR3, the DNA is TGTGCCAGCAGCTCCCTCACTACAGTAACCCCTAACTATGGCTACACCTTC. Amino acids: CASSSLTTVTPNYGYTF.

CDR3 in amino acids: CASSTQGVSHPYF. The CDR3 nucleotides read TGTGCCAGTAGTACACAGGGGGTCTCGCATCCGTATTTT. The chain couples TRBV19 to TRBJ2-3; TRBD1 aligns across 8 bases. Looked up from germline, CDR1 is LNHDA and CDR2 is SQIVND (reference sequence). The V segment lost 4 bases and the J segment 14 bases; nucleotides outside the gene matches: 11. The CDR3 length is 13 residues.

This clone was seen a few times. V usage is TRBV5-1 and J usage is TRBJ2-7, with D perhaps assigned TRBD1 or TRBD2 (5 bases each). Germline V gene data show CDR1 as SGHRS and CDR2 as YFSETQ. This CDR3 comprises 16 residues. Trimming stripped 0 bases from V and 9 bases from J, with 22 bases between. Written as DNA, the CDR3 is TGCGCCAGCAGCTTGGCCGCGTCGAGAGGGGCCGAAGGGCAGTACTTC. As protein: CASSLAASRGAEGQYF.

This rearrangement joins TRBV6-5 to TRBJ2-1; D is unresolved. The length of the CDR3 is 14 residues. The germline V gene encodes CDR1 MNHEY and CDR2 SVGAGI. V dropped 6 bases and J dropped 5 bases, with 14 bases sitting between them. The CDR3 nucleotides are TGTGCCAGCAGCCGTCTCTTACGGAACAATGAGCAGTTCTTC. Its translation: CASSRLLRNNEQFF.

The gene calls are TRBV7-2 and TRBJ1-5; D gene unclear. Trimming shortened V by 1 base and J by 6 bases, and 7 bases separated the two germline ends. CDR3 length: 13 residues. Germline loops: CDR1 SGHTA, CDR2 FQGNSA. The CDR3 reads CASSLGYSQPQHF. CDR3 DNA sequence: TGTGCCAGCAGCTTAGGATATTCTCAGCCCCAGCATTTT.

J is TRBJ1-1 and V is TRBV30; the D gene is possibly TRBD1 (5 bases). Germline loops: CDR1 GTSNPN, CDR2 SVGIG (reference sequence). The V end was cut by 3 bases, the J end by 5 bases, with 19 bases between. The CDR3 has 15 residues. CDR3 coding DNA: TGTGCCTGGAGCGGCCCGGGACTGAGATGGACTGAAGCTTTCTTT. This gives the protein CAWSGPGLRWTEAFF.